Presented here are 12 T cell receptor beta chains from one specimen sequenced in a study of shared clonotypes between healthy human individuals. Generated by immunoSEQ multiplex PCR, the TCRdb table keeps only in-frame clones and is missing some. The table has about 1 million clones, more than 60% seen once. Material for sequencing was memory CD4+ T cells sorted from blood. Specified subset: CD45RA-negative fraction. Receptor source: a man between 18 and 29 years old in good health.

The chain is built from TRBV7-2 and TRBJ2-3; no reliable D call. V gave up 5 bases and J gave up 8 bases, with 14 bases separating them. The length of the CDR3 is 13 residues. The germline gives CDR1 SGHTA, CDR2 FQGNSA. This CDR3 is CASSAHKSGTQYF. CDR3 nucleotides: TGTGCCAGCAGCGCCCACAAGTCCGGTACGCAGTATTTT.

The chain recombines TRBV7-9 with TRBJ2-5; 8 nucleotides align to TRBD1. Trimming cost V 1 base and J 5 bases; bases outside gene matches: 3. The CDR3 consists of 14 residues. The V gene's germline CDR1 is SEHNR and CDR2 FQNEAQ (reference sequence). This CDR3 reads CASSLEDRAETQYF. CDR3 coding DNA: TGTGCCAGCAGCTTAGAGGACAGGGCGGAGACCCAGTACTTC.

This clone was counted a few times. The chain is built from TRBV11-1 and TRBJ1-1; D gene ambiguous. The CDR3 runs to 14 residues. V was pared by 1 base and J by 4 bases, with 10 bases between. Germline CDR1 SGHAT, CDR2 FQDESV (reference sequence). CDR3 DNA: TGTGCCAGCAGCTTAGTCCCCGGGGTCACTGAAGCTTTCTTT. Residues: CASSLVPGVTEAFF.

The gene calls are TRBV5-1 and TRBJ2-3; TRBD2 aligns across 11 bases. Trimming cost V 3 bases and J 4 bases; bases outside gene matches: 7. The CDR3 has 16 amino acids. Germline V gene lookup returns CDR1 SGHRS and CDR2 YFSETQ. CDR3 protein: CASSSKPGLAADTQYF. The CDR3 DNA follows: TGCGCCAGCAGCTCGAAGCCGGGACTAGCGGCAGATACGCAGTATTTT.

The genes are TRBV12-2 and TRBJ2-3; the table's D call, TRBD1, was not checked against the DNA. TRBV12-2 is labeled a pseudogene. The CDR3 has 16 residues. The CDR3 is CASRLSGQLSTDTQYF. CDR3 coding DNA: TGTGCAAGTCGCTTATCGGGACAGCTATCCACAGATACGCAGTATTTT.

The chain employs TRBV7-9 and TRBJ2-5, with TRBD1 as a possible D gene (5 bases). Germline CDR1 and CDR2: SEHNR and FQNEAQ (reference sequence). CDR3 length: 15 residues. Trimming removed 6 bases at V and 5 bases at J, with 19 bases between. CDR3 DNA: TGTGCCAGCAGGACCACCCTCAGGGTATCGGAGACCCAGTACTTC. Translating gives CASRTTLRVSETQYF.

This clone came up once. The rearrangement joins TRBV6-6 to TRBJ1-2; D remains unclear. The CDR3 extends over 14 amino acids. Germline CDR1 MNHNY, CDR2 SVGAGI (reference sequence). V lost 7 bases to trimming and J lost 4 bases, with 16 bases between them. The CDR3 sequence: CASNLPISGYGYTF. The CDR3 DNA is TGTGCCAGCAACCTTCCCATTTCGGGCTATGGCTACACCTTC.

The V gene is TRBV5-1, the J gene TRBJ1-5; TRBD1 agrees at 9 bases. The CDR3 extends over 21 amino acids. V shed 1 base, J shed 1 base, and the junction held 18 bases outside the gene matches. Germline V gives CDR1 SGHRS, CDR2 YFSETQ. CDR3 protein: CASSLTLPGDREEVSNQPQHF. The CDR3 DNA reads TGCGCCAGCAGCTTGACGCTACCCGGGGACAGGGAGGAGGTAAGCAATCAGCCCCAGCATTTT.

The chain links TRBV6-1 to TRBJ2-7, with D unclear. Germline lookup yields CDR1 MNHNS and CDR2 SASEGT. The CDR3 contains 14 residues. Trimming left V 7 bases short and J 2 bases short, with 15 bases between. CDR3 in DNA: TGTGCCAGCACCCGCGGATCGTTTACCTACGAGCAGTACTTC. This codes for CASTRGSFTYEQYF.

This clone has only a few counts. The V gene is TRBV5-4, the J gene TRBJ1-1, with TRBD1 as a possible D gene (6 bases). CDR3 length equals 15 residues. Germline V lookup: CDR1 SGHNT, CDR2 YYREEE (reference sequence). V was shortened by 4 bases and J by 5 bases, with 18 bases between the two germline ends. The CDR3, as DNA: TGTGCCAGCAGCATAAAAGGGGGGGCTGAGACTGAAGCTTTCTTT. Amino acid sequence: CASSIKGGAETEAFF. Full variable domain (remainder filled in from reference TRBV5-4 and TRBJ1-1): ETGVTQSPTHLIKTRGQQVTLRCSSQSGHNTVSWYQQALGQGPQFIFQYYREEENGRGNFPPRFSGLQFPNYSSELNVNALELDDSALYLCASSIKGGAETEAFFGQGTRLTVV.

This chain's CDR3 is CASTISNSYEQYF. The CDR3 bases are TGTGCCAGTACTATCTCGAATTCCTACGAGCAGTACTTC. V usage is TRBV28 and J usage is TRBJ2-7; D not certain. Germline V CDR1 and CDR2: MDHEN, SYDVKM. This CDR3 comprises 13 residues. V was shortened by 9 bases and J by 1 base, with 13 bases between the two germline ends.

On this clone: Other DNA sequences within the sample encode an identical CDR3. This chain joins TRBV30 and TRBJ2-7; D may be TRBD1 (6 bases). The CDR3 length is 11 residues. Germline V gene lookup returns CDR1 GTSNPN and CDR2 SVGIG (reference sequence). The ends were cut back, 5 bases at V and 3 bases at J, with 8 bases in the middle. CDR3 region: CAWAQGYEQYF. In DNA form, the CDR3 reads TGTGCCTGGGCACAGGGCTACGAGCAGTACTTC.